This T cell receptor (beta chain) was sequenced in a study of beta chain features in type 1 diabetes. One heparinised draw of blood, averaging approximately 110 mL, came from each donor. Sequenced material consisted of expressed TCRB transcripts (all of the isolated RNA was reverse transcribed). Produced via immunoSEQ multiplex PCR; TCRdb's table is partial and in-frame only. In the table there are 350,000 to 450,000 clones, more than 12% of which are singletons. Study-wide results and limits: Over-representation of high TCR-expressing cells was a possible consequence of cDNA sequencing.

About this clone: Its antigen is still unknown.

Germline CDR1 and CDR2: MDHEN and SYDVKM. The ends lost 5 bases at V and 1 base at J; junction bases unmatched: 5. The CDR3 has 14 residues. The TCR sequence derives from a woman between 18 and 30 years old in good health. The rearrangement uses TRBV28 and TRBJ2-7, with 7 positions matching TRBD1. Specimen: naive CD4+ T cells from blood. For the CDR3, the DNA is TGTGCCAGCAGTACTATGACAGGGTCCTACGAGCAGTACTTC. Translating gives CASSTMTGSYEQYF.